This TCR beta chain was documented in a study of cytomegalovirus exposure and HLA in healthy donors. General study findings and limits: HLA-A and HLA-B allele assignments for most subjects were reportedly predicted accurately using TCR beta sequences.

The CDR3 spans 12 residues. J was trimmed by 10 bases and V by 7 bases; bases with no gene match: 5. The germline gives CDR1 LNHDA, CDR2 SQIVND (reference sequence). Those who donated were healthy bone marrow donors. Worth noting for this clone: The antigen remains undetermined.

A multiplex PCR was run with 60 Vbeta primers and 13 Jbeta primers. Measured with immunoSEQ multiplex PCR; TCRdb has only the in-frame clones, and not every one. The sample lists 90,000 to 120,000 clones, about four fifths seen once, with 2% to 3% in the top ten. The clonotype was recovered from a man aged 30 to 45 in good health and CMV-seropositive. The sequenced sample was PBMCs. This rearrangement joins TRBV19 to TRBJ2-1; the match to TRBD2 covers 9 bases. CDR3 loop: CASIGSGGEQFF. The CDR3 nucleotides read TGTGCCAGTATCGGAAGCGGGGGGGAGCAGTTCTTC.